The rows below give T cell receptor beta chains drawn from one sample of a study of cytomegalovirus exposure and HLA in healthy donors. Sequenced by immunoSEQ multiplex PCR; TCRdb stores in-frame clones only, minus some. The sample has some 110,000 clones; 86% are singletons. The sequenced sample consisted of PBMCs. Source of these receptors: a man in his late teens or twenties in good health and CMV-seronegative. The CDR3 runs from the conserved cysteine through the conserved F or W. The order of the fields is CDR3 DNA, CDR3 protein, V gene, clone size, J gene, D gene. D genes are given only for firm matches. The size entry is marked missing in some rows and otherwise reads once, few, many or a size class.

TGTGCCTGGAACTGGGCGGGGGGCGGAGAAAAACTGTTTTTT,CAWNWAGGGEKLFF,TRBV30,NA,TRBJ1-4,NA
TGTGCTAGTGGTTTGTGGCAGGGCATGAGTGACACTGAAGCTTTCTTT,CASGLWQGMSDTEAFF,TRBV12-5,once,TRBJ1-1,NA
TGTGCCAGCAGAGCCGGACAAATGAACACTGAAGCTTTCTTT,CASRAGQMNTEAFF,TRBV6-1,NA,TRBJ1-1,NA
TGCAGTGTCCGGGTAGAGGAGACCCAGTACTTC,CSVRVEETQYF,TRBV20-1,NA,TRBJ2-5,NA
TGTGCCATCACCCGCACGGTAGGGGCAAATACCTACGAGCAGTACTTC,CAITRTVGANTYEQYF,TRBV10-3,NA,TRBJ2-7,NA
TGTGCCAGCAGCCAAGCGATCACAAATGAAAAACTGTTTTTT,CASSQAITNEKLFF,TRBV14,NA,TRBJ1-4,NA
TGCGCCAGCAGCTCGACTAGCGGGGCCCACGAGCAGTACTTC,CASSSTSGAHEQYF,TRBV5-1,NA,TRBJ2-7,TRBD2
TGCAGCGTTCATGACCGAGCGCAGAGCTCTGGGGCCAACGTCCTGACTTTC,CSVHDRAQSSGANVLTF,TRBV29-1,NA,TRBJ2-6,NA
TGTGCCAGCAGTTACTCAGGACTAGCGGGAGGCGAGCAGTACTTC,CASSYSGLAGGEQYF,TRBV6-6,NA,TRBJ2-7,TRBD2
TGCGCCAGCAGCTTGGACTACCCTCAAAATGAGCAGTTCTTC,CASSLDYPQNEQFF,TRBV5-1,NA,TRBJ2-1,NA
TGTGCCAGCAGCGTCAGCGGGAACAATGAGCAGTTCTTC,CASSVSGNNEQFF,TRBV9,NA,TRBJ2-1,TRBD2
TGTGCCAGCAGCTTAGTTTGGACAGGGTCAGTTGCTGGCTACACCTTC,CASSLVWTGSVAGYTF,TRBV11-2,NA,TRBJ1-2,TRBD1
TGTGCCAGCAGCTCAGGGACTAGCGGGAGTAGATCCCCCTACGAGCAGTACTTC,CASSSGTSGSRSPYEQYF,TRBV7-9,NA,TRBJ2-7,TRBD2
TGTGCCAGTAGTATTACAGGGTCAGCTGAAGCTTTCTTT,CASSITGSAEAFF,TRBV19,NA,TRBJ1-1,NA
TGCGCCAGCAGCCCCCTCGACAGGGCTACTAATGAAAAACTGTTTTTT,CASSPLDRATNEKLFF,TRBV5-1,NA,TRBJ1-4,TRBD1
TGTGCCTGGAGTAGTGGGGGCATGAATCAGCCCCAGCATTTT,CAWSSGGMNQPQHF,TRBV30,NA,TRBJ1-5,NA
TGTGCCAGCAGCTTTGCGGGGAACACTGAAGCTTTCTTT,CASSFAGNTEAFF,TRBV11-2,NA,TRBJ1-1,NA
TGTGCCAGCAGTGACGAGACAGGGAGCTCCTACGAGCAGTACTTC,CASSDETGSSYEQYF,TRBV6-1,NA,TRBJ2-7,TRBD1
TGTGCCAGTAGTGTCAAAGGGGACACTGAAGCTTTCTTT,CASSVKGDTEAFF,TRBV19,NA,TRBJ1-1,NA
TGTGCCAGCAGCGTGGGACAGGGGGCCCACTACGAGCAGTACTTC,CASSVGQGAHYEQYF,TRBV9,NA,TRBJ2-7,TRBD1
TGTGCTAGTGGTTTGGGCGACAGTAGCAATCAGCCCCAGCATTTT,CASGLGDSSNQPQHF,TRBV12-5,NA,TRBJ1-5,NA
TGTGCCAGCAGTGAAAACAGGGGCCGCTATGGCTACACCTTC,CASSENRGRYGYTF,TRBV2,NA,TRBJ1-2,TRBD1
TGTGCCAGCAGTGCCTGGAGGGAGAGATTTAAGGAGACCCAGTACTTC,CASSAWRERFKETQYF,TRBV27,NA,TRBJ2-5,NA
TGTGCCAGCAGCCTCAACAGGGGGCAAAACTATGGCTACACCTTC,CASSLNRGQNYGYTF,TRBV13,few,TRBJ1-2,TRBD1
TGTGCCAGCAGACCTCTCCGAGCAAATCAGCCCCAGCATTTT,CASRPLRANQPQHF,TRBV6-6,few,TRBJ1-5,NA
TGTGCCAGTAGTATCGGCAGCGACCATAATTCACCCCTCCACTTT,CASSIGSDHNSPLHF,TRBV19,NA,TRBJ1-6,NA
TGTGCCAGCGGCGAAGAGTCGGGCTACGAGCAGTACTTC,CASGEESGYEQYF,TRBV9,NA,TRBJ2-7,NA
TGTGCCAGTAGTATCGGTGGTCAGCCCCAGCATTTT,CASSIGGQPQHF,TRBV19,once,TRBJ1-5,NA
TGTGCCACCAGCAGAGTTATTAGCGGAGCCCCAAGCTCCTACAATGAGCAGTTCTTC,CATSRVISGAPSSYNEQFF,TRBV15,NA,TRBJ2-1,NA
TGTGCCAGCAGCTTAGCGGGAGGAAGCTACGAGCAGTACTTC,CASSLAGGSYEQYF,TRBV11-2,NA,TRBJ2-7,TRBD2
TGTGCCAGCAGCGAAATGGCCGGGACAGGGCTGGAAAAACTGTTTTTT,CASSEMAGTGLEKLFF,TRBV5-6,NA,TRBJ1-4,TRBD1
TGTGCCTGGAGTGCTAGCGGGATCTATACGCAGTATTTT,CAWSASGIYTQYF,TRBV30,NA,TRBJ2-3,TRBD2
TGTGCCTGGAGTGCGGGTTCTGGTGAAAAACTGTTTTTT,CAWSAGSGEKLFF,TRBV30,NA,TRBJ1-4,NA
TGTGCCAGCAGCCAAGCATCAGGAGGAATCTATGGCTACACCTTC,CASSQASGGIYGYTF,TRBV14,NA,TRBJ1-2,NA
TGCGCGAGCCAAGGCGGTTATGAAAAACTGTTTTTT,CASQGGYEKLFF,TRBV4-1,NA,TRBJ1-4,NA
TGTGCCAGCAGCTCTCGGGACAGGGCCCCCTACGAGCAGTACTTC,CASSSRDRAPYEQYF,TRBV11-2,NA,TRBJ2-7,TRBD1
TGTGCCATCAGTGAGGGGGAGCCACCCTCCTACAATGAGCAGTTCTTC,CAISEGEPPSYNEQFF,TRBV10-3,once,TRBJ2-1,NA
TGCGCCAGCAGCCCGAGGACAGGGGGCAACTATGGCTACACCTTC,CASSPRTGGNYGYTF,TRBV5-1,NA,TRBJ1-2,TRBD1
TGCGCCAGCAGCCAGGTTCTAGTACCGAGCCCCCACACGGATGAGCAGTTCTTC,CASSQVLVPSPHTDEQFF,TRBV4-1,NA,TRBJ2-1,NA
TGTGCCAGCAGTTCGAGAGCGGGGGCCATAACCTACGAGCAGTACTTC,CASSSRAGAITYEQYF,TRBV6-5,NA,TRBJ2-7,TRBD2
TGTGCCAGCAGCGTGACCGGGACTAGCTCCTACGAGCAGTACTTC,CASSVTGTSSYEQYF,TRBV11-2,NA,TRBJ2-7,TRBD2
TGTGCCAGCAGTCTCGTCAGTTTCACTGAAGCTTTCTTT,CASSLVSFTEAFF,TRBV5-4,NA,TRBJ1-1,NA
TGTGCCAGCTCACCCTTCCAGGGCTCTGGAAACACCATATATTTT,CASSPFQGSGNTIYF,TRBV18,NA,TRBJ1-3,NA
TGCGCCAGCAGCACCGGACAGTCTGGAGATACGCAGTATTTT,CASSTGQSGDTQYF,TRBV5-1,NA,TRBJ2-3,NA
TGTGCCAGTAGTGTCGTTAGCGAGGATACGCAGTATTTT,CASSVVSEDTQYF,TRBV19,NA,TRBJ2-3,NA
TGTGCCAGCAGTTACACGTCCAGATTGGATACGCAGTATTTT,CASSYTSRLDTQYF,TRBV6-6,NA,TRBJ2-3,NA
TGTGCCAGCAGCTTGACTAGCGCTCAGTACTTC,CASSLTSAQYF,TRBV7-9,NA,TRBJ2-7,TRBD2
TGTGCCAGCAGTTACGGGACTAGCGCCACCTACGAGCAGTACTTC,CASSYGTSATYEQYF,TRBV6-5,once,TRBJ2-7,TRBD2
TGTGCCAGCAGCTTGGACAGGGGGGGAAACACTGAAGCTTTCTTT,CASSLDRGGNTEAFF,TRBV7-9,NA,TRBJ1-1,TRBD1
TGTGCCAGCAGCTCGGGACAGCAGTATGGCTACACCTTC,CASSSGQQYGYTF,TRBV5-4,many,TRBJ1-2,TRBD1
TGCGCCAGCGGGTGGGACAGGATGAACACTGAAGCTTTCTTT,CASGWDRMNTEAFF,TRBV5-1,NA,TRBJ1-1,TRBD1
TGTGCCAGCAGTTTATCGGGACAGGAGGTGGGGGAGCAGTACTTC,CASSLSGQEVGEQYF,TRBV27,NA,TRBJ2-7,TRBD1
TGTGCCAGCAGCCGGGTGGCGGACCAAGAGACCCAGTACTTC,CASSRVADQETQYF,TRBV5-4,NA,TRBJ2-5,NA
TGTGCCAGCAGCTTTACAGGGGATGATACGCAGTATTTT,CASSFTGDDTQYF,TRBV5-6,NA,TRBJ2-3,TRBD1
TGTGCCAGCGGCAAGACTAGCGGAGAATACACAGATACGCAGTATTTT,CASGKTSGEYTDTQYF,TRBV2,NA,TRBJ2-3,TRBD2